Presented here are 6 T cell receptor beta chains from one specimen sequenced in a study of blood T cells in healthy people across ages. Using a J-beta primer mix together with a sample-barcoded 5' primer, a second PCR was run for about 6 to 12 cycles. TCRdb redid the calling of the 5' RACE reads with MiXCR, one entry per CDR3 protein. Altogether approximately 780,000 distinct CDR3 sequences are present, more than 25% being singletons, with the ten largest covering 2.5% to 3.5%. These data were likewise used in another study, on T cells of mothers and their children.

What was sequenced was blood. The receptor source for this set is a boy aged 10-17 years in good health.

The rearrangement links TRBV28 to TRBJ1-1; unclear D gene. V was cut by 3 bases and J by 2 bases, with 13 bases left in between. Germline-derived CDR1 and CDR2 are MDHEN and SYDVKM. The CDR3 runs to 15 residues. CDR3 sequence reads: CASSFRLEANTEAFF. In DNA form, the CDR3 reads TGTGCCAGCAGTTTCAGGTTGGAAGCAAACACTGAAGCTTTCTTT. Combining the CDR3 with reference TRBV28 and TRBJ1-1 gives the whole variable domain DVKVTQSSRYLVKRTGEKVFLECVQDMDHENMFWYRQDPGLGLRLIYFSYDVKMKEKGDIPEGYSVSREKKERFSLILESASTNQTSMYLCASSFRLEANTEAFFGQGTRLTVV.

The V and J genes are TRBV29-1 and TRBJ2-1; 9 bases are shared with TRBD2. Per the germline V gene, CDR1 is SQVTM and CDR2 is ANQGSEA. The CDR3 loop spans 14 amino acids. With V trimmed by 7 bases and J by 5 bases, 9 bases remained unmatched. The CDR3 DNA reads TGCAGCGCCGCCCGATTAGCGGGAGACAATGAGCAGTTCTTC. Translation gives CSAARLAGDNEQFF.

This rearrangement joins TRBV2 to TRBJ2-5; the match to TRBD2 covers 8 bases. The germline V gene has CDR1 SNHLY and CDR2 FYNNEI. The CDR3 runs 15 residues. Trimming at V came to 4 bases and at J to 5 bases, leaving 9 bases not matched to a gene. As DNA, the CDR3 is TGTGCCAGCAGTGGAGGGGCGGGGGGTCAGGAGACCCAGTACTTC. Amino acid sequence: CASSGGAGGQETQYF.

This rearrangement joins TRBV11-2 to TRBJ1-3; D ambiguous. CDR1 SGHAT and CDR2 FQNNGV come from the germline V gene. V shed 4 bases and J shed 7 bases, with 14 bases lying between them. The CDR3 has 14 amino acids. CDR3 in DNA: TGTGCCAGCAGCTCCGGCGGGGATGGCAACACCATATATTTT. This encodes CASSSGGDGNTIYF.

This clonotype has only one observation. The junction shows a germline mismatch at one end, possibly a read error. The chain joins TRBV12-3 or TRBV12-4 to TRBJ2-2; D gene uncertain. The CDR3 extends over 12 amino acids. The CDR3 coding sequence is TGTGCCACCAGTTTCGGACCCGGGGAGCTGTTTTTT. Its translation: CATSFGPGELFF.

J is TRBJ1-1 and V is TRBV2; the match to TRBD1 covers 9 bases. V lost 6 bases, J lost 4 bases, and 9 bases stayed unmatched. This CDR3 has 15 residues. Germline V lookup: CDR1 SNHLY, CDR2 FYNNEI. This CDR3 reads CASRETGGAGTEAFF. In nucleotides, the CDR3 is TGTGCCAGCAGGGAGACAGGGGGGGCGGGCACTGAAGCTTTCTTT.